These 10 T cell receptor beta chains were all obtained from the same sample, sequenced in a study of cytomegalovirus exposure and HLA in healthy donors. The PCR was carried out with 60 Vbeta primers and 13 Jbeta primers. Generated by immunoSEQ multiplex PCR, the TCRdb table keeps only in-frame clones and is missing some. The listing contains about 130,000 clones. Sequencing input: PBMCs. Source of these receptors: a man in his forties in good health and CMV-seronegative.

V and J are TRBV10-3 and TRBJ1-5; 9 nucleotides agree with TRBD1. Germline V gene data show CDR1 as ENHRY and CDR2 as SYGVKD. Germline trimming cut 5 bases from V and 4 bases from J; bases unmatched to any gene: 3. The CDR3 has 14 amino acids. The CDR3 sequence is CAISMTGGNQPQHF. The CDR3 bases are TGTGCCATCAGTATGACAGGGGGTAATCAGCCCCAGCATTTT.

The V call is TRBV23-1, the J call TRBJ2-6; D is possibly TRBD1 (5 bases). TRBV23-1 is identified as an open reading frame with a role that is uncertain. With 1 base removed from V and 3 bases from J, the gap between germline ends came to 13 bases. The CDR3 totals 17 residues. The CDR3 reads CASSQYVGAGGANVLTF. CDR3 DNA sequence: TGCGCCAGCAGTCAATACGTAGGGGCAGGTGGGGCCAACGTCCTGACTTTC.

The chain employs TRBV18 and TRBJ2-5; maybe TRBD1 (5 bases). V was clipped by 2 bases and J by 4 bases, with 8 bases between them. Germline V gene data show CDR1 as KGHSH and CDR2 as LQKENI. The CDR3 totals 13 residues. CDR3 protein: CASSPTQGETQYF. In DNA, the CDR3 is TGTGCCAGCTCACCAACCCAGGGAGAGACCCAGTACTTC.

The V gene is TRBV13, the J gene TRBJ2-5; 11 bases are shared with TRBD1. The V gene end was trimmed by 4 bases and the J gene end by 4 bases; junction bases not matched to a gene: 5. There are 15 residues in the CDR3. CDR1 PRHDT and CDR2 FYEKMQ come from the germline V gene (reference sequence). The DNA for the CDR3 is TGTGCCAGCAGCTCCGGGACAGGGGGGAGAGAGACCCAGTACTTC. Protein product: CASSSGTGGRETQYF.

This chain links TRBV10-2 with TRBJ2-3; 13 nucleotides match TRBD2. V was clipped by 6 bases and J by 2 bases; unmatched bases: 8. Germline V gene data show CDR1 as WSHSY and CDR2 as SAAADI. The CDR3 loop spans 17 amino acids. The CDR3 here is CASSQGTSGTYTDTQYF. CDR3 DNA: TGCGCCAGCAGCCAGGGGACTAGCGGGACTTACACAGATACGCAGTATTTT.

CDR3 residues: CASSLAGGYYEQYF. Written as DNA, the CDR3 is TGTGCCAGCAGCTTAGCGGGAGGATACTACGAGCAGTACTTC. This rearrangement joins TRBV7-2 to TRBJ2-7; possible D gene TRBD2, 6 bases. This CDR3 contains 14 residues. Per germline, CDR1 SGHTA and CDR2 FQGNSA. The V end lost 0 bases, the J end lost 3 bases, and 9 bases lay between the germline ends. The full variable domain, its missing parts supplied by reference TRBV7-2 and TRBJ2-7, is GAGVSQSPSNKVTEKGKDVELRCDPISGHTALYWYRQSLGQGLEFLIYFQGNSAPDKSGLPSDRFSAERTGGSVSTLTIQRTQQEDSAVYLCASSLAGGYYEQYFGPGTRLTVT.

Worth noting for this clone: The sample has other DNA sequences that encode this CDR3 too. V is TRBV5-1 and J is TRBJ2-3; a weak D match, TRBD1 (5 bases). Trimming took 0 bases from V and 0 from J, leaving 11 bases between them. CDR1 and CDR2 from the germline V gene are SGHRS and YFSETQ. This CDR3 has 16 amino acids. In nucleotides, the CDR3 is TGCGCCAGCAGCTTGGGTTTAGGGGCTAGCACAGATACGCAGTATTTT. Translated: CASSLGLGASTDTQYF.

The chain couples TRBV5-8 to TRBJ1-3; no reliable D call. The CDR3 totals 15 residues. Looked up from germline, CDR1 is SGHTS and CDR2 is YDEGEE. Trimming took off 2 bases at V and 4 bases at J, with 13 bases between the two ends. CDR3 sequence: CASSLRRIEGNTIYF. The CDR3 DNA sequence: TGTGCCAGCAGCTTACGGAGGATTGAGGGAAACACCATATATTTT. Drawing the rest from reference TRBV5-8 and TRBJ1-3, the complete variable domain is EAGVTQSPTHLIKTRGQQATLRCSPISGHTSVYWYQQALGLGLQFLLWYDEGEERNRGNFPPRFSGRQFPNYSSELNVNALELEDSALYLCASSLRRIEGNTIYFGEGSWLTVV.

The rearrangement uses TRBV10-2 and TRBJ1-2; D call uncertain. The V end was cut by 5 bases, the J end by 0 bases, with 13 bases between. The CDR3 has 15 residues. Germline CDR1 WSHSY, CDR2 SAAADI. CDR3 nucleotide sequence: TGCGCCAGCAGTTCCCGGGGAGGAACTAACTATGGCTACACCTTC. It encodes CASSSRGGTNYGYTF.

The rearrangement joins TRBV30 to TRBJ2-1, with D possibly matching TRBD1 (5 bases). The CDR3 runs 10 residues. Germline V CDR1 and CDR2: GTSNPN, SVGIG (reference sequence). V was trimmed by 4 bases and J by 7 bases, leaving 5 bases between them. As DNA, the CDR3 is TGTGCCTGGAAGGGGAATGAGCAGTTCTTC. Translating it yields CAWKGNEQFF.